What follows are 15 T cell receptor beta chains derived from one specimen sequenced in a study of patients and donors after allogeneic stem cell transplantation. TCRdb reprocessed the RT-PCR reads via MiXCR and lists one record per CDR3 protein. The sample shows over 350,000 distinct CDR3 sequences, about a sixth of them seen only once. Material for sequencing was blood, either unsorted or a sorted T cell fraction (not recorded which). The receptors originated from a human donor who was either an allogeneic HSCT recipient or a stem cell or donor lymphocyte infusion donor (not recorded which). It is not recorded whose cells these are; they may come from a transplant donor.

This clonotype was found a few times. CDR3 sequence (DNA): TGTGCCAGCACCGACCGTGACTATTCCTACAATGAGCAGTTCTTC. It encodes CASTDRDYSYNEQFF. The chain combines TRBV12-3 or TRBV12-4 with TRBJ2-1; a possible D gene is TRBD2 (5 bases). The CDR3 has 15 residues. The V end was cut by 7 bases, the J end by 1 base, with 14 bases between.

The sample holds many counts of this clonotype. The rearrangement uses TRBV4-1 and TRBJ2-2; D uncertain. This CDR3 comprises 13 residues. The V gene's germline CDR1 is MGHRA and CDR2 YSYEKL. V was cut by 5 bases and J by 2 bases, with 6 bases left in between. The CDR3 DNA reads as TGCGCCAGCAGCGACTTAAACACCGGGGAGCTGTTTTTT. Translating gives CASSDLNTGELFF.

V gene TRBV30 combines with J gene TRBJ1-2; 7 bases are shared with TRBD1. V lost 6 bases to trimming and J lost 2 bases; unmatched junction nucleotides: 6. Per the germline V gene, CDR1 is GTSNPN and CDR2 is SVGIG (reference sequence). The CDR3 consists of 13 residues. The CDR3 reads CACLRDSNYGYTF. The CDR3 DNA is TGTGCCTGTCTCCGGGACAGCAACTATGGCTACACCTTC.

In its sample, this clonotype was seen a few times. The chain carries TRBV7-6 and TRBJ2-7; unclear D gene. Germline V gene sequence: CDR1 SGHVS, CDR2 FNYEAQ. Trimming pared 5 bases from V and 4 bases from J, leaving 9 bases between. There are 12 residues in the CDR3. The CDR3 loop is CASSHGFYEQYF. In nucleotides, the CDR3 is TGTGCCAGCAGCCACGGATTTTACGAGCAGTACTTC. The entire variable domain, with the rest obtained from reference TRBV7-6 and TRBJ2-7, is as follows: GAGVSQSPRYKVTKRGQDVALRCDPISGHVSLYWYRQALGQGPEFLTYFNYEAQQDKSGLPNDRFSAERPEGSISTLTIQRTEQRDSAMYRCASSHGFYEQYFGPGTRLTVT.

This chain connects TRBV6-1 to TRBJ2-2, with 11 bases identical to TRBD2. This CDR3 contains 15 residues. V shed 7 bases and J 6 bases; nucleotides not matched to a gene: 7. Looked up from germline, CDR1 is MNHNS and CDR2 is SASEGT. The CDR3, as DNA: TGTGCCAGCACCCCCGGGACTAGCGGCGCCGGGGAGCTGTTTTTT. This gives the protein CASTPGTSGAGELFF.

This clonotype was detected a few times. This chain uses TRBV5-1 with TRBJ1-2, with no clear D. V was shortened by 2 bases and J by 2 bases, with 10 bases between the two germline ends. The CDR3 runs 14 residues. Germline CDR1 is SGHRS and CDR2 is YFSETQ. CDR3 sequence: CASSFGTVNYGYTF. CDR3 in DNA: TGCGCCAGCAGCTTCGGAACAGTGAACTATGGCTACACCTTC.

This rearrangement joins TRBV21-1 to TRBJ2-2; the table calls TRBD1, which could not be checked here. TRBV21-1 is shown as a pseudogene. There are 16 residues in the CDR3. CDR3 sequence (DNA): TGTGCCAGCAGCAAGAAACCGGGCCTCTGGGCCGGGGAGCTGTTTTTT. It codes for CASSKKPGLWAGELFF.

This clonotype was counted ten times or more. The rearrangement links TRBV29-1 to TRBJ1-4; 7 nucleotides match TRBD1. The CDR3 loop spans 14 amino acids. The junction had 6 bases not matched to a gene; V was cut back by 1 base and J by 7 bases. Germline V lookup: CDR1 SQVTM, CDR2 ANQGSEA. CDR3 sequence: CSVEGTGVGEKLFF. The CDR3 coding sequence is TGCAGCGTTGAAGGGACAGGAGTAGGTGAAAAACTGTTTTTT.

As DNA, the CDR3 is TGTGCCAGCACTCCACAGGGGGCCCTGGGCACCGGGGAGCTGTTTTTT. It is translated as CASTPQGALGTGELFF. This chain joins TRBV6-1 and TRBJ2-2, with 9 bases identical to TRBD1. Losses at the gene ends were 7 bases for V and 4 bases for J; bases not matched to a gene: 10. Germline-derived CDR1 and CDR2 are MNHNS and SASEGT. This CDR3 has 16 residues.

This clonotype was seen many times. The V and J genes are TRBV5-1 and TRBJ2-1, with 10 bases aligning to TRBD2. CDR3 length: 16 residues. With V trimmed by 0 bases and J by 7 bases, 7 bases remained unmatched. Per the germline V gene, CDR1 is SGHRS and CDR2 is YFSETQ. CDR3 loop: CASSLELAGFRNEQFF. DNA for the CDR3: TGCGCCAGCAGCTTGGAACTAGCGGGATTTAGAAATGAGCAGTTCTTC.

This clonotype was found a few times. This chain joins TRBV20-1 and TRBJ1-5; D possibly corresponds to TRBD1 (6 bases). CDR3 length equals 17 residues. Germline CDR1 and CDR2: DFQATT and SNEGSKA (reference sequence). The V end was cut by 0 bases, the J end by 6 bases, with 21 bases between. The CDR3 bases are TGCAGTGCTAGAGATCGAACAGGGATGTACGTGAGTCAGCCCCAGCATTTT. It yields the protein CSARDRTGMYVSQPQHF.

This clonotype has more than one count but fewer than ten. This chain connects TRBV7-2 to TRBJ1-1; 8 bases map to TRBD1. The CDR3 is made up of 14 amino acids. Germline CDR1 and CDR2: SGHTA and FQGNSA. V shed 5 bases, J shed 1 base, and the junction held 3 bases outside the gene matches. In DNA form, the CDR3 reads TGTGCCAGCAGCCCAACAGGGGGGAACACTGAAGCTTTCTTT. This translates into CASSPTGGNTEAFF.

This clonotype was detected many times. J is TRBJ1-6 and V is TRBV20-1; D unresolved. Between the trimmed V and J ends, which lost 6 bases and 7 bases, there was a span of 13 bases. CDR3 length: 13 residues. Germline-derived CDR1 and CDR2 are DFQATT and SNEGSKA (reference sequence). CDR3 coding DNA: TGCAGTGCCCCCCCCGGGCCGAATTCACCCCTCCACTTT. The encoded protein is CSAPPGPNSPLHF.

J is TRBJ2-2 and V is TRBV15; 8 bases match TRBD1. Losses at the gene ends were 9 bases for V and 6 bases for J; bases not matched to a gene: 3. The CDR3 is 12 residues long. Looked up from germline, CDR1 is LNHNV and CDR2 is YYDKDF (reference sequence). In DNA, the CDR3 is TGTGCCACAAAACAGGGGGCCGGGGAGCTGTTTTTT. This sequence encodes CATKQGAGELFF. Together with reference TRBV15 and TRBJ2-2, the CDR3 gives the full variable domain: DAMVIQNPRYQVTQFGKPVTLSCSQTLNHNVMYWYQQKSSQAPKLLFHYYDKDFNNEADTPDNFQSRRPNTSFCFLDIRSPGLGDTAMYLCATKQGAGELFFGEGSRLTVL.

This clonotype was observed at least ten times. The CDR3 loop reads CASSLHPGRETQYF. DNA of the CDR3: TGTGCCAGCAGTCTACACCCGGGACGAGAGACCCAGTACTTC. This rearrangement joins TRBV12-3 or TRBV12-4 to TRBJ2-5; D possibly uses TRBD1 or TRBD2 (5 bases each). Trimming shortened V by 5 bases and J by 4 bases, and 14 bases separated the two germline ends. This CDR3 is built from 14 residues.